Described below is a single T cell receptor beta chain sequence and its context. This record belongs to a study of blood T cell repertoires in COVID-19. With 5 bases clipped from V and 6 bases from J, the junction kept 5 bases outside the gene matches. Germline V CDR1 and CDR2: MDHEN, SYDVKM. This CDR3 region has 14 residues. Measured with immunoSEQ multiplex PCR; TCRdb has only the in-frame clones, and not every one. The table has approximately 300,000 clones, around nine tenths seen once; the top ten hold about 11%. The material sequenced was peripheral blood. The gene calls are TRBV28 and TRBJ1-5, with TRBD1 matching over 9 bases. This TCR was recovered from a woman aged 25 to 45 with COVID-19, enrolled during active disease. The CDR3 here is CASSPRTGVQPQHF. The CDR3 coding sequence is TGTGCCAGCAGTCCCCGGACAGGGGTTCAGCCCCAGCATTTT.